Presented here are 2 T cell receptor beta chains from one specimen sequenced in a study of molecular identifiers for immune sequencing clone quantification. Each CDR3 protein gets one entry after TCRdb re-called the PCR reads with MiXCR. This repertoire shows about 640,000 distinct CDR3 sequences, less than 20% found once; its top ten account for around 0.86%. Sequenced material: naive CD8+ T cells from blood, with Jurkat cell RNA spiked in. The subset is: FACS-sorted CD8+CD4-CCR7+CD45RA+ naive T cells. The receptors originated from a human donor in good health. Some libraries in this study had Jurkat cell RNA spiked in.

A remark on this clonotype: Just one base apart from a much larger clone, this may be a read error. The chain combines TRBV12-5 with TRBJ2-7, with 11 bases aligning to TRBD1. The CDR3 extends over 15 amino acids. V shed 6 bases, J shed 9 bases, and the junction held 13 bases outside the gene matches. CDR1 is LGHNT and CDR2 is FRNRAP in the germline V gene. In DNA form, the CDR3 reads TGTGCTAGTGGAGAATCCCGGACAGGGGGCCACGTGCAGTACTTC. Translating gives CASGESRTGGHVQYF.

This clonotype was observed a handful of times. J is TRBJ2-7 and V is TRBV20-1, with TRBD1 as a possible D gene (5 bases). Trimming took 2 bases from V and 2 from J, leaving 10 bases between them. CDR3 length equals 13 residues. Germline lookup yields CDR1 DFQATT and CDR2 SNEGSKA (reference sequence). The CDR3 DNA is TGCAGTGCTAGAACCGGACACACCTACGAGCAGTACTTC. Its protein product is CSARTGHTYEQYF.